Below, one T cell receptor beta chain is given with its context. As yet, its antigen is unknown. CD45RO negativity and positive selection for CCR7 defined naive CD8 cells, a population that excluded terminally differentiated effector memory CD45RA+ cells. CDR3 length: 15 residues. The germline CDR1 and CDR2 sequences are SEHNR and FQNEAQ (reference sequence). J was trimmed by 1 base and V by 2 bases; bases with no gene match: 2. The data were obtained in a study of shared clonotypes between healthy human individuals. Findings of the study overall: Some naive CD4 clonotypes, around 4.7%, turned up in common across several donors.

Measured with immunoSEQ multiplex PCR; TCRdb has only the in-frame clones, and not every one. The profile shows millions of clones, approximately 94% of them singletons. Sequencing used naive CD8+ T cells from PBMCs. J is TRBJ2-1 and V is TRBV7-9; 7 nucleotides line up with TRBD2. This clonotype originated in a man aged 18-30 years in good health. Some clones in this sample may be carry-over from other donors' samples. The CDR3 reads CASSLLGGSYNEQFF. The DNA for the CDR3 is TGTGCCAGCAGCTTATTGGGGGGGTCCTACAATGAGCAGTTCTTC.